The clone carrying this TCR beta chain was detected only once. This record comes from a study of blood T cell repertoires in COVID-19. Produced via immunoSEQ multiplex PCR; TCRdb's table is partial and in-frame only. The sample shows around 36,000 clones, roughly 82% of them seen only once. The CDR3 has 16 residues. Germline V gene data show CDR1 as PRHDT and CDR2 as FYEKMQ (reference sequence). V was clipped by 6 bases and J by 1 base, with 15 bases between them. V usage is TRBV13 and J usage is TRBJ2-2; a weak D match, TRBD2 (6 bases). The receptor comes from a man older than 75 with active or convalescent COVID-19. Sequencing used peripheral blood. CDR3 residues: CASRTLGLLNTGELFF. CDR3 sequence (DNA): TGTGCCAGCAGGACCCTGGGACTCTTGAACACCGGGGAGCTGTTTTTT.